This TCR beta chain is from a study of Ad26.COV2.S vaccination and SARS-CoV-2 variants (dated by TCRdb to about 2021). The study in broad terms: Donors in the vaccine arm were drawn from COV1001, a multicentre, randomized, double-blind, placebo-controlled phase I-IIa trial testing Ad26.COV2.S in healthy adults. Dosing of Ad26.COV2.S was intramuscular, at either 5x10^10 or 1x10^11 viral particles, delivered as one shot or as two shots spaced 56 days apart. The specificity and breadth of SARS-CoV-2-reactive T cell receptors after Ad26.COV2.S vaccination were assessed by TCRbeta repertoire sequencing. A total of 32 samples were included in the TCR-sequenced set, comprising 19 Ad26.COV2.S vaccine recipients, 5 placebo recipients and 8 SARS-CoV-2 convalescent individuals. Trial participants were randomized into five groups of five, in which low-dose or high-dose Ad26.COV2.S was given once or twice, or placebo was given on both occasions. Blinding of investigators to trial group allocation was maintained during experiments and outcome assessment. Broader findings and caveats from the paper: Comparing responses between vaccine doses or regimens was not something the study was powered to do. Compared with placebo recipients, Ad26.COV2.S recipients showed higher spike-specific TCR breadth (P = 0.0014). After vaccination, spike-specific CD8+ and CD4+ T cell responses were reported to show substantial breadth. Vaccine and placebo recipients had similar non-spike TCR breadth, a finding consistent with the vaccine containing only spike. The authors noted that the TCR breadth and depth analyses may have underestimated total T cell responses.

The CDR3 contains 17 residues, cysteine and phenylalanine counted. The DNA shown is the 51-base CDR3, in frame from base 1. CDR1 is given as LGHNA and CDR2 as YSLEER, both from the germline V gene. Germline trimming amounts to 0 bases on V and 4 bases on J, with 11 as the count of junction bases outside the gene matches. TCRbeta CDR3 regions were sequenced with the immunoSEQ Assay. After extraction, genomic DNA underwent amplification by bias-controlled multiplex PCR, followed by high-throughput sequencing. The authors' pipeline ran thus. To quantify the absolute abundance of every unique TCRbeta CDR3 region, sequences were collapsed and filtered. T cell fraction was estimated by normalizing TCRbeta template counts to usable DNA, with usable DNA measured through amplification of reference genes found in all nucleated cells. Repertoire TCRs were annotated as SARS-CoV-2-specific by exact matching of V gene, CDR3 amino acid sequence and J gene to a known reactive TCR set. The reference SARS-CoV-2 TCR set came from MIRA and was filtered for enrichment in COVID-19-positive ImmuneCODE repertoires, removing public or cross-reactive TCRs. Using the MIRA antigens, annotated TCRs were further analysed by specific ORF or by position within an ORF. Breadth was defined as annotated unique rearrangements over total unique productive rearrangements; depth was the summed frequency of those rearrangements. Two-sided Wilcoxon rank-sum tests were applied when comparing TCR breadth between groups. Not all clones reach the TCRdb copy of this immuneACCESS table, which keeps in-frame sequences only. Checked studies attribute under half of the gap to unresolved V genes and leave the rest unexplained. V and J calls and clone size are copied from that table; D and trimming were computed from the DNA. The sample profile shows 300,000 to 400,000 clones; around 87% of them were found once. The top ten clones comprise roughly 3.1% of the sample.

Sample treatment or condition, as interpreted from the label and publication: around 19 received Ad26.COV2.S at low or high dose, single or two shots; about 5 received placebo; per-sample allocation not given. For vaccine and placebo recipients, repertoires were sequenced using samples collected on day 63 after the first injection. Between 29 July and 7 August 2020, Cohort 1b enrolled about 27 adults aged 18-55 years at one site in Boston, USA. Ad26.COV2.S was a replication-incompetent adenovirus type 26 vector that expressed a prefusion-stabilized SARS-CoV-2 spike protein derived from the original Wuhan strain. About this clone: The antigen it binds to is not known. No much larger clonotype is one base removed from it; base qualities were not supplied.

The source of this sequence is a person between 18 and 65 years old who received the Ad26.COV2.S COVID-19 vaccine or a placebo. The receptor chain draws on TRBV4-3 and TRBJ1-1; 7 middle bases align to TRBD1. Specimen: peripheral blood, collected in a trial of Ad26.COV2.S vaccine versus placebo. The nucleotide sequence reads as follows: TGCGCCAGCAGCCAAGATGTGGCAGGGGGAACTAGCACTGAAGCTTTCTTT. The resulting protein is CASSQDVAGGTSTEAFF.